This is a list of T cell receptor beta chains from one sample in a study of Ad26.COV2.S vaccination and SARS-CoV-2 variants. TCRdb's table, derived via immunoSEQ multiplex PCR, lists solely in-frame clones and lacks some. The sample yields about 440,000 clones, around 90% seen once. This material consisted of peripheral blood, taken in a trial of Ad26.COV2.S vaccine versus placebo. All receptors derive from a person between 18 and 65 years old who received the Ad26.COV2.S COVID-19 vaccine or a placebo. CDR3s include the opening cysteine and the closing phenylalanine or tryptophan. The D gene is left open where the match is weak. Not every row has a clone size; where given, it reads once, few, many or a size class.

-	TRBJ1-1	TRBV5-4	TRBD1	TGTGCCAGCAGCCCAACGACCAGGGGGCACACTGAAGCTTTCTTT	CASSPTTRGHTEAFF
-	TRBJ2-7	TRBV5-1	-	TGCGCCAGCAGCCCTGGGCAGGCCGGGGTGGGGGAGCAGTACTTC	CASSPGQAGVGEQYF
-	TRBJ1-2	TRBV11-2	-	TGTGCCAGCAGCTTGTGGGGAAACGGCTACACCTTC	CASSLWGNGYTF
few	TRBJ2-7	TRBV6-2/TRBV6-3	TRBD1	TGTGCCAGCAGTTCCCCTGGGACAGGAATCTACGAGCAGTACTTC	CASSSPGTGIYEQYF
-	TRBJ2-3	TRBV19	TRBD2	TGTGCCAGTAGTATAGTTTCTAGCGGGAGGGGCACGGAAGCAGATACGCAGTATTTT	CASSIVSSGRGTEADTQYF
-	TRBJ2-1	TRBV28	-	TGTGCCAGCCTAGACAGAAAGGTCTCCTACAATGAGCAGTTCTTC	CASLDRKVSYNEQFF
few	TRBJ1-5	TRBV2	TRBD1	TGTGCCAGCAGTCTCTGGACAGGGAGAAATCAGCCCCAGCATTTT	CASSLWTGRNQPQHF
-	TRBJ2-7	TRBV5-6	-	TGTGCCAGCAGCTTAGAACCCGAGTCCGAGCAGTACTTC	CASSLEPESEQYF
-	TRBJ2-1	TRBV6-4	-	TGTGCCAGCAGCTATTCGCCGGGAAGCTTCAATGAGCAGTTCTTC	CASSYSPGSFNEQFF
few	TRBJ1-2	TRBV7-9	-	TGTGCCAGCAGCTTAGGCAAAGCTAACTATGGCTACACCTTC	CASSLGKANYGYTF
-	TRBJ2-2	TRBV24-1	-	TGTGCCACCAGTGATTTAATCCCTGGGAGCGGGGAGCTGTTTTTT	CATSDLIPGSGELFF
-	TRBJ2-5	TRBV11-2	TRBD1	TGTGCCAGCAGCCTGGGACAGGGGAATCTGGAGACCCAGTACTTC	CASSLGQGNLETQYF
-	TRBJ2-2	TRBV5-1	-	TGCGCCAGCAAGTCCGAGGGAGGTACCGGGGAGCTGTTTTTT	CASKSEGGTGELFF
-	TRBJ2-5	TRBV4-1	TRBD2	TGCGCCAGCAGCCAAGGGCTAGCGGGAGGAGAGACCCAGTACTTC	CASSQGLAGGETQYF
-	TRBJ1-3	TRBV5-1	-	TGCGCCAGCAGCTCGGGGGCTGGAAACACCATATATTTT	CASSSGAGNTIYF
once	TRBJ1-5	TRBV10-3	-	TGTGCCATCAGTGATGTACCATATAGCAATCAGCCCCAGCATTTT	CAISDVPYSNQPQHF
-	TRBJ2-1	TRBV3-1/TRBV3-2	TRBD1	TGTGCCAGCAGCCTTACAGGGGGCGCCGGCAATGAGCAGTTCTTC	CASSLTGGAGNEQFF
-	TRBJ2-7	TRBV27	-	TGTGCCAGCAGTTTTAACTACGAGCAGTACTTC	CASSFNYEQYF
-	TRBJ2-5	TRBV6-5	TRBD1	TGTGCCAGCAGTCTTACCGGGACAGAAGAGACCCAGTACTTC	CASSLTGTEETQYF
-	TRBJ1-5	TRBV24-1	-	TGTGCCAGCCCCTGTGGGGGGAGCCAGCCCCAGCATTTT	CASPCGGSQPQHF
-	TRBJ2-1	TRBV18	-	TGTGCCAGCTCACCATTGATCGCGGGCAATGAGCAGTTCTTC	CASSPLIAGNEQFF
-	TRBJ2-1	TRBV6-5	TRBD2	TGTGCCAGCAGTTACGGCCTAGCGGGAAGATATGAGCAGTTCTTC	CASSYGLAGRYEQFF
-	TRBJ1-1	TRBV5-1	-	TGCGCCAGCAGCCGCGGCCCAAACACTGAAGCTTTCTTT	CASSRGPNTEAFF
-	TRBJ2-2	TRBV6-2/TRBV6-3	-	TGTGCCAGCAGTCTACAGGGCACCGGGGAGCTGTTTTTT	CASSLQGTGELFF